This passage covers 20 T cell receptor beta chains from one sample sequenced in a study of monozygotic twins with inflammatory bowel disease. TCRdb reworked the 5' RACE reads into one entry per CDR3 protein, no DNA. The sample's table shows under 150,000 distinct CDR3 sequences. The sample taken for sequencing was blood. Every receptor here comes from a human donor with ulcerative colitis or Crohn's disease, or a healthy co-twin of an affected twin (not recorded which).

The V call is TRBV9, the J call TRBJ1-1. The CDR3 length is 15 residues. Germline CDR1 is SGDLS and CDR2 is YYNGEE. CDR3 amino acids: CASSPQGRRNTEAFF.

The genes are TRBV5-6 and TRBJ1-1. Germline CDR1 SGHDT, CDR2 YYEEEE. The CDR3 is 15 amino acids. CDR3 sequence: CASSLGYPTNTEAFF. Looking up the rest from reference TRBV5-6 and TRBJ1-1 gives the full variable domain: DAGVTQSPTHLIKTRGQQVTLRCSPKSGHDTVSWYQQALGQGPQFIFQYYEEEERQRGNFPDRFSGHQFPNYSSELNVNALLLGDSALYLCASSLGYPTNTEAFFGQGTRLTVV.

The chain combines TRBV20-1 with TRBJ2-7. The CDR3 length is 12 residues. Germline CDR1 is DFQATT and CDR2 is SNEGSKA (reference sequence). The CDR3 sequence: CSAKLWGYEQYF.

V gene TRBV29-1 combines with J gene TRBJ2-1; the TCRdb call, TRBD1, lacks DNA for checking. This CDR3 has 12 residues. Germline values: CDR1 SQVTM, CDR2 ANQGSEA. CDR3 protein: CSGGGNSNEQFF.

The chain's CDR3 is CASSLAGAYSGNTIYF. The chain recombines TRBV7-9 with TRBJ1-3. The CDR3 is made up of 16 amino acids. Germline V gene sequence: CDR1 SEHNR, CDR2 FQNEAQ (reference sequence).

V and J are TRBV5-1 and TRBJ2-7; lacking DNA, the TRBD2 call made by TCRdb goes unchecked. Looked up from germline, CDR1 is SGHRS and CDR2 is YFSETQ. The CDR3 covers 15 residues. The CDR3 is CASSWSIAGAYEQYF.

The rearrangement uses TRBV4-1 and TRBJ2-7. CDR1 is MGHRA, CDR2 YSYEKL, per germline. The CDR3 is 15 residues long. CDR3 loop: CASSQDFSSVYEQYF.

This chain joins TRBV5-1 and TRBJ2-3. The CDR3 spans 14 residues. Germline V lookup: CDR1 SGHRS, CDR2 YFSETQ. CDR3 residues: CPSRWFSSTDTQYF.

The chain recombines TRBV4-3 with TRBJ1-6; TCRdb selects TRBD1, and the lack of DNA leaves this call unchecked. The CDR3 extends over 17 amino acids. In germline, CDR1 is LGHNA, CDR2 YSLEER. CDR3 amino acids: CASSQEGGYSYNSPLHF.

CDR3 residues: CASSTDRGTEAFF. The chain joins TRBV18 to TRBJ1-1; TCRdb designates TRBD1, a call that cannot be tested without DNA. This CDR3 comprises 13 residues. Germline values: CDR1 KGHSH, CDR2 LQKENI.

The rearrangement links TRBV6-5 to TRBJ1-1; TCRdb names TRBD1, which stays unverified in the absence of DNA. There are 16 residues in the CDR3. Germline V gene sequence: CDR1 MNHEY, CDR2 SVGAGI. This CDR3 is CASSLGPGQASPEAFF.

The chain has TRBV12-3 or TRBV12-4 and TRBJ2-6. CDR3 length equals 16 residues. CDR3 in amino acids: CASTIPQGSGANVLTF.

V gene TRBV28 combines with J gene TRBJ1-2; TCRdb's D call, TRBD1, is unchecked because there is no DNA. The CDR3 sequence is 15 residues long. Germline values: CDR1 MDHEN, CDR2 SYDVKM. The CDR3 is CASSPPGQTSYGYTF.

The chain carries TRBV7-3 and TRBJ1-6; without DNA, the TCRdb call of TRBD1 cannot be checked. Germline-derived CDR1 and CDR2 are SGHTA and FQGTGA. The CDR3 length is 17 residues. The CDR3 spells CASSLTGRGQTNSPLHF.

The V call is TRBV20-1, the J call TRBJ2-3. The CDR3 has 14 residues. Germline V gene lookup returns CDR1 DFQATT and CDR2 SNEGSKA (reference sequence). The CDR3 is CSAEGSLGTDTQYF.

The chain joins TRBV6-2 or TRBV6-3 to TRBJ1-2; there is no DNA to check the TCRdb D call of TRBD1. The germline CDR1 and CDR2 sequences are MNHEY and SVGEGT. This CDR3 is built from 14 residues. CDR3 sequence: CASSRGRQTYGYTF.

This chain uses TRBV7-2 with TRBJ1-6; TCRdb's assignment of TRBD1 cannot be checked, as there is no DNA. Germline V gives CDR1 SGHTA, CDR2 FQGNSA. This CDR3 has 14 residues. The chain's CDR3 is CASSRREINSPLHF.

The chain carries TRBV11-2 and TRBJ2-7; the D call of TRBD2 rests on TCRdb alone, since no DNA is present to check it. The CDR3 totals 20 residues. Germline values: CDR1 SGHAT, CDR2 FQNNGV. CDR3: CASSYLLAGTSSYRLNEQYF.

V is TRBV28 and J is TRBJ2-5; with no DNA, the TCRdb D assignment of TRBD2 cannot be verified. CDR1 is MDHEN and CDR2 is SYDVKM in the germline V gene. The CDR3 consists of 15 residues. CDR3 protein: CASSSSTVLEWTQYF.

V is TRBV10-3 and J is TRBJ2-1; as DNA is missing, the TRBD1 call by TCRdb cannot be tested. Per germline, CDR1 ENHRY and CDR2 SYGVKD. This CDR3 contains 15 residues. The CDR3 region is CAISDRIQGYNEQFF.